Presented here are 6 T cell receptor beta chains from one specimen sequenced in a study of blood T cell repertoires in COVID-19. The assay was immunoSEQ multiplex PCR, and TCRdb's table has in-frame clones only and misses some. This sample has some 150,000 clones, with roughly 88% found just once. Sequenced: peripheral blood. The source of these receptors is a woman in her fifties or sixties with acute or convalescent COVID-19.

The chain recombines TRBV11-1 with TRBJ2-1, with TRBD2 as a possible D gene (6 bases). Germline assignment: CDR1 SGHAT and CDR2 FQDESV (reference sequence). This CDR3 is built from 15 residues. V gave up 1 base and J gave up 13 bases, with 20 bases separating them. The CDR3 region has the DNA TGTGCCAGCAGCTTAGTTAGTTCGGCTAGCGAAGTTCAGTTCTTC. It translates to CASSLVSSASEVQFF.

The rearrangement joins TRBV11-2 to TRBJ2-7, with D hard to call. CDR1 is SGHAT, CDR2 FQNNGV, per germline. The CDR3 totals 17 residues. V was shortened by 2 bases and J by 0 bases, with 17 bases between the two germline ends. The DNA of the CDR3 is TGTGCCAGCAGCTTACGTGTTTTACCCACCAGCTCCTACGAGCAGTACTTC. This codes for CASSLRVLPTSSYEQYF.

This chain uses TRBV2 with TRBJ2-6; D is perhaps TRBD1 (5 bases). Germline-derived CDR1 and CDR2 are SNHLY and FYNNEI. The CDR3 sequence is 12 residues long. Trimming shortened V by 9 bases and J by 8 bases, and 11 bases separated the two germline ends. Here the CDR3 reads CARQQVSNVLTF. CDR3 DNA sequence: TGTGCCAGACAACAGGTATCCAACGTCCTGACTTTC. Together with reference TRBV2 and TRBJ2-6, the CDR3 gives the full variable domain: EPEVTQTPSHQVTQMGQEVILRCVPISNHLYFYWYRQILGQKVEFLVSFYNNEISEKSEIFDDQFSVERPDGSNFTLKIRSTKLEDSAMYFCARQQVSNVLTFGAGSRLTVL.

The V gene is TRBV10-3, the J gene TRBJ2-3, with D uncertain. The germline V and J ends were trimmed by 3 bases and 4 bases, with 5 bases remaining between them. Per germline, CDR1 ENHRY and CDR2 SYGVKD. The CDR3 is made up of 12 amino acids. For the CDR3, the DNA is TGTGCCATCAGTGACGTGTCAGATACGCAGTATTTT. Translating it yields CAISDVSDTQYF.

This rearrangement joins TRBV7-9 to TRBJ2-3, with D perhaps TRBD2 (5 bases). The length of the CDR3 is 14 residues. Germline loops: CDR1 SEHNR, CDR2 FQNEAQ (reference sequence). The V end lost 5 bases, the J end lost 4 bases, and 13 bases lay between the germline ends. The CDR3, as DNA: TGTGCCAGCAGCCCCGAGGGCCTTCCAGATACGCAGTATTTT. Amino acid sequence: CASSPEGLPDTQYF.

On this clone: A junction end diverges from the germline sequence, so it may reflect a read error. The genes are TRBV7-9 and TRBJ2-3, with 10 bases fitting TRBD2. The CDR3 is 15 amino acids. Germline CDR1 reads SEHNR; CDR2 reads FQNEAQ (reference sequence). The CDR3 DNA reads TGTGCCAGCAGCATAGCGGGGGGTCCCACAGATACGCAGTATTTT. Translating it yields CASSIAGGPTDTQYF.